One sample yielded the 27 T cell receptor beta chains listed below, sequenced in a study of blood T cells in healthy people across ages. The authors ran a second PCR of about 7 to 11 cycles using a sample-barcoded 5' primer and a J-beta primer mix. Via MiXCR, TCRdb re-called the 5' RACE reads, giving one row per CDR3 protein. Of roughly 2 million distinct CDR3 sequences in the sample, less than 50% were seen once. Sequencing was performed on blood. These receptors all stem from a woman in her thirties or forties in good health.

This CDR3 is CSIIAGVADTQYF. CDR3 in DNA: TGCAGCATTATAGCGGGGGTTGCAGATACGCAGTATTTT. The rearrangement uses TRBV20-1 and TRBJ2-3, with 9 bases lining up with TRBD2. The germline CDR1 and CDR2 sequences are DFQATT and SNEGSKA (reference sequence). The CDR3 loop spans 13 amino acids.

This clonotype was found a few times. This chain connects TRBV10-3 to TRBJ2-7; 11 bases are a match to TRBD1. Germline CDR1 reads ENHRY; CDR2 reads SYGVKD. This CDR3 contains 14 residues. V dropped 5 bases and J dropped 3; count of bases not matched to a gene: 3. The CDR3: CAISRTGGGYEQYF. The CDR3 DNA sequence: TGTGCCATCAGTCGGACAGGGGGCGGCTACGAGCAGTACTTC.

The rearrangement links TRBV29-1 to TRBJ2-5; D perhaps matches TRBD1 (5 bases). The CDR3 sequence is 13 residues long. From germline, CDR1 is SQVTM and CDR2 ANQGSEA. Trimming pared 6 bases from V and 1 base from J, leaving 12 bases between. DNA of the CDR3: TGCAGCGTGAAAAAGGGGATCCAAGAGACCCAGTACTTC. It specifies CSVKKGIQETQYF.

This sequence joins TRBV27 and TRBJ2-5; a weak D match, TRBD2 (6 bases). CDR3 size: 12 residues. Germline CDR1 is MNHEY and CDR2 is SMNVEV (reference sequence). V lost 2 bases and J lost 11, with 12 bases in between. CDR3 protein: CASSLQGRGQYF. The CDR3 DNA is TGTGCCAGCAGTTTACAGGGTCGGGGGCAGTACTTC.

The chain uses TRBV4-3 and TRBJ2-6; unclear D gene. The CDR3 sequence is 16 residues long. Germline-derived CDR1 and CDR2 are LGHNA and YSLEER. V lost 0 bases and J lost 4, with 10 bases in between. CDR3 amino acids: CASSQETGVGANVLTF. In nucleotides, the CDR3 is TGCGCCAGCAGCCAAGAGACTGGGGTAGGGGCCAACGTCCTGACTTTC.

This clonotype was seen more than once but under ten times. This CDR3 is CASSTKLSGSNNEQFF. The CDR3 DNA reads TGTGCCAGCAGTACTAAACTTAGCGGGAGTAACAATGAGCAGTTCTTC. V is TRBV6-8 and J is TRBJ2-1; 9 bases map to TRBD2. Germline values: CDR1 MNHGY, CDR2 SAAAGT. This CDR3 is built from 16 residues. V lost 5 bases, J lost 5 bases, and 10 bases stayed unmatched.

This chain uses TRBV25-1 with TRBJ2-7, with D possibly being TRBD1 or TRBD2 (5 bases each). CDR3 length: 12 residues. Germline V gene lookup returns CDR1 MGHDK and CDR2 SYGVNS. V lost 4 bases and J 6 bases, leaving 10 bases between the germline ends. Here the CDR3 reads CASSVEGTEQYF. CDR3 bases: TGTGCCAGCAGTGTTGAGGGGACCGAGCAGTACTTC.

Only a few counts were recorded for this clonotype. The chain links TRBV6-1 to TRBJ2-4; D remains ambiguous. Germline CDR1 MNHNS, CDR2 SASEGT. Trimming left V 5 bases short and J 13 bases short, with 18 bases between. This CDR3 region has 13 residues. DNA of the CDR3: TGTGCCAGCAGTTCGTCGCCTAGGTACGGGCAGTACTTC. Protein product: CASSSSPRYGQYF.

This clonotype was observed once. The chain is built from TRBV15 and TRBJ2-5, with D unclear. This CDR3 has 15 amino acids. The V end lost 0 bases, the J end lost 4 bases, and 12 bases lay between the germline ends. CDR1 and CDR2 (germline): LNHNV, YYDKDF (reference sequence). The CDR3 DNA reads TGTGCCACCAGCAGAGATAGCAGTAGTTCAGAGACCCAGTACTTC. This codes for CATSRDSSSSETQYF.

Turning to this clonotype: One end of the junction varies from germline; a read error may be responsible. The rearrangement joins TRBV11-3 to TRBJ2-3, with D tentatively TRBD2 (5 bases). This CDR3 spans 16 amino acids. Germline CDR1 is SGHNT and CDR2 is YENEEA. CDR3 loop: CAGSPAWSEDTDTQYF. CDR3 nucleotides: TGTGCCGGCAGCCCCGCGTGGTCGGAGGACACAGATACGCAGTATTTT.

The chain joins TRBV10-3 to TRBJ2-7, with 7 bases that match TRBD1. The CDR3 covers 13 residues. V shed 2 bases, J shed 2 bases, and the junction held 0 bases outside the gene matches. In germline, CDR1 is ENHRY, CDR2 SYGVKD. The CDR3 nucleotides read TGTGCCATCAGTGAGCAGGGGGCCTACGAGCAGTACTTC. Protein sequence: CAISEQGAYEQYF.

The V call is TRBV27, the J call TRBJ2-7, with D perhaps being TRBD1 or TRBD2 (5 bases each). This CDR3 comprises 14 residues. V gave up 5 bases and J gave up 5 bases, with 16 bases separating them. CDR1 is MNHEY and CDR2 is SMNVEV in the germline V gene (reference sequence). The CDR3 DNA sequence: TGTGCCAGCAGTCTACCGGGGCGTTTAGACGAGCAGTACTTC. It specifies CASSLPGRLDEQYF.

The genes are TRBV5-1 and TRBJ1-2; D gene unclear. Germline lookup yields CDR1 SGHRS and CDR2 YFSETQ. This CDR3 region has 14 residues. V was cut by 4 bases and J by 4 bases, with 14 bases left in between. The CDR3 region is CASSVSRSIYGYTF. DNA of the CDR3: TGCGCCAGCAGCGTTAGTAGGTCGATCTATGGCTACACCTTC.

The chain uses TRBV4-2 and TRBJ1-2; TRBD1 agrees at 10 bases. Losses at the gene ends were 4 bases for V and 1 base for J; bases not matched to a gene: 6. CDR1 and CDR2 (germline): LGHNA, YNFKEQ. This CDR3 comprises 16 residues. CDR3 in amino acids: CASSPDGTGVNYGYTF. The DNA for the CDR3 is TGTGCCAGCAGCCCGGACGGGACAGGGGTTAACTATGGCTACACCTTC.

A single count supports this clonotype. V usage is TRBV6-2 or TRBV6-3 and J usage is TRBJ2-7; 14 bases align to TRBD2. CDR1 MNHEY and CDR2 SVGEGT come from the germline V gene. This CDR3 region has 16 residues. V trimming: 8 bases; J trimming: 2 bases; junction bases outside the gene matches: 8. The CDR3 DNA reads TGTGCCAGCGGACTAGCGGGGGGTGACCCACCCTACGAGCAGTACTTC. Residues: CASGLAGGDPPYEQYF.

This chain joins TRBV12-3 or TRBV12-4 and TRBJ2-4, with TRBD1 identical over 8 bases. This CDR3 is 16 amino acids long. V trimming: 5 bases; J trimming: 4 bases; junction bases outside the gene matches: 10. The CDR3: CASSHHGQGVKNIQYF. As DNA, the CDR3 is TGTGCCAGCAGTCACCACGGACAGGGAGTAAAAAACATTCAGTACTTC.

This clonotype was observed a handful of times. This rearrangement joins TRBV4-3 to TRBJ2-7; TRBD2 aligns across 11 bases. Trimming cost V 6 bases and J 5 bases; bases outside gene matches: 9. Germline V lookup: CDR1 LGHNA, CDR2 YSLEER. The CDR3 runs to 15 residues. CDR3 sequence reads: CASSQIAGGPNEQYF. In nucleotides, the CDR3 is TGCGCCAGCAGTCAAATAGCGGGGGGGCCGAACGAGCAGTACTTC.

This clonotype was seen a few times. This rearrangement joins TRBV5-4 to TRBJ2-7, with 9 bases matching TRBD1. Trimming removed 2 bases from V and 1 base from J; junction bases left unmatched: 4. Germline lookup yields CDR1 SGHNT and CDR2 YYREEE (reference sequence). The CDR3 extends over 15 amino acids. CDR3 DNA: TGTGCCAGCAGCTTCGGACAGGGGAAATCCTACGAGCAGTACTTC. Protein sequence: CASSFGQGKSYEQYF.

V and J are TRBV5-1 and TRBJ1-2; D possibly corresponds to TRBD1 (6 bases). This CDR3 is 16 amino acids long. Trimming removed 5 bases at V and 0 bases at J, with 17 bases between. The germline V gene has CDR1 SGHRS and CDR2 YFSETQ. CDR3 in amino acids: CASSFSGAGANYGYTF. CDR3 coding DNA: TGCGCCAGCAGTTTCTCTGGGGCAGGGGCTAACTATGGCTACACCTTC.

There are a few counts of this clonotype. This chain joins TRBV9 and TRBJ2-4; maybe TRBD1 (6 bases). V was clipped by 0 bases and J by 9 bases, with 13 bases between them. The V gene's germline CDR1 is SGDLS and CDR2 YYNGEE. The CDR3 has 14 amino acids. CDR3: CASSVGTAGGIQYF. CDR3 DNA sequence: TGTGCCAGCAGCGTAGGGACAGCCGGTGGCATTCAGTACTTC.

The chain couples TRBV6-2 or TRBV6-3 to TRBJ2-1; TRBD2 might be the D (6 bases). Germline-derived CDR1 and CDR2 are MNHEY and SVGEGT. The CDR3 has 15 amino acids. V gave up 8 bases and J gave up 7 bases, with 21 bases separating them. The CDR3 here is CASGLSGLGSNEQFF. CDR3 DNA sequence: TGTGCCAGCGGCTTATCGGGACTGGGGTCGAATGAGCAGTTCTTC.

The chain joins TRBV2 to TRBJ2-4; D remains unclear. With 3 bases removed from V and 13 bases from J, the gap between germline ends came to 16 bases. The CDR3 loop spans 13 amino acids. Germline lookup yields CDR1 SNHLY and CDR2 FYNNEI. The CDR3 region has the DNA TGTGCCAGCAGTGATGGAGTACAAGAGGCCCAGTACTTC. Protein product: CASSDGVQEAQYF. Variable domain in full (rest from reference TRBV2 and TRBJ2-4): EPEVTQTPSHQVTQMGQEVILRCVPISNHLYFYWYRQILGQKVEFLVSFYNNEISEKSEIFDDQFSVERPDGSNFTLKIRSTKLEDSAMYFCASSDGVQEAQYFGAGTRLSVL.

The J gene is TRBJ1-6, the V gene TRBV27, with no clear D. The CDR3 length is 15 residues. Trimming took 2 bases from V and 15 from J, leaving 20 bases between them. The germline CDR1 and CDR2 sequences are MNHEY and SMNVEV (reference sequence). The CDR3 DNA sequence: TGTGCCAGCAGTTTAGGGCGCGGACTAATTCGAGGCCTCCACTTT. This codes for CASSLGRGLIRGLHF.

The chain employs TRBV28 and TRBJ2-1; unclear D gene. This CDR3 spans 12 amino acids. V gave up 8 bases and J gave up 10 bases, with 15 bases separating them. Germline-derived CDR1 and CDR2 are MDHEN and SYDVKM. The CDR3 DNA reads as TGTGCCAGCGGAACATATCTCGAAGAGCAGTTCTTC. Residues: CASGTYLEEQFF.

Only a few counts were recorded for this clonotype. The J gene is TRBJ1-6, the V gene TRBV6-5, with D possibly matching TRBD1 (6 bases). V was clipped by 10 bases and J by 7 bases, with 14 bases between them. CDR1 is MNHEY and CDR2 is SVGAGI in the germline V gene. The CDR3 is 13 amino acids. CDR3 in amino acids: CAIRTGKNSPLHF. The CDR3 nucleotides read TGTGCCATCCGAACAGGGAAGAATTCACCCCTCCACTTT.

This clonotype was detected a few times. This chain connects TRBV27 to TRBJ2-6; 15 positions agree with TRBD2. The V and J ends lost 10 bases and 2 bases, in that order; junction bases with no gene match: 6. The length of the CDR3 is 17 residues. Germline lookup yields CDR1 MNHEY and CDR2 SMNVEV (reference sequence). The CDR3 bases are TGTGCCACTGGGACTAGCGGGGGGATGACTGGGGCCAACGTCCTGACTTTC. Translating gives CATGTSGGMTGANVLTF.

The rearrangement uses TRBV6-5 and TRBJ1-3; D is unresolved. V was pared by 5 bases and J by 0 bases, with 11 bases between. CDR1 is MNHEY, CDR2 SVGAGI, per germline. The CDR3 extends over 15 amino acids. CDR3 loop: CASSLGLPSGNTIYF. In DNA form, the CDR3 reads TGTGCCAGCAGTCTGGGTCTACCCTCTGGAAACACCATATATTTT.